The next 21 T cell receptor beta chains were all read from a single sample in a study of cytotoxic CD8 clonotypes in ibrutinib-treated CLL. TCRdb's copy holds only in-frame clones and misses some; the assay was immunoSEQ multiplex PCR. Of around 330,000 clones listed, roughly 71% are singletons. Specimen: PBMCs, collected after 36 months of ibrutinib treatment. Receptor source: a human donor with chronic lymphocytic leukemia.

The chain joins TRBV19 to TRBJ2-1; 8 bases align to TRBD2. The V segment lost 5 bases and the J segment 1 base; nucleotides outside the gene matches: 7. Per the germline V gene, CDR1 is LNHDA and CDR2 is SQIVND (reference sequence). The CDR3 consists of 16 residues. The CDR3 nucleotides are TGTGCCAGTAGTTACCGGGGGGGCATATCCTACAATGAGCAGTTCTTC. Protein product: CASSYRGGISYNEQFF.

The rearrangement joins TRBV9 to TRBJ2-1, with a possible D match to TRBD2 (7 bases). The germline V and J ends were trimmed by 3 bases and 0 bases, with 13 bases remaining between them. This CDR3 region has 16 residues. Germline V gene data show CDR1 as SGDLS and CDR2 as YYNGEE. CDR3: CASSAAGGPSYNEQFF. CDR3 sequence (DNA): TGTGCCAGCAGCGCCGCCGGGGGGCCCTCCTACAATGAGCAGTTCTTC.

The chain joins TRBV19 to TRBJ2-3; D ambiguous. Germline assignment: CDR1 LNHDA and CDR2 SQIVND (reference sequence). This CDR3 comprises 14 residues. Trimming shortened V by 4 bases and J by 4 bases, and 12 bases separated the two germline ends. The CDR3 loop is CASSRAARADTQYF. In DNA form, the CDR3 reads TGTGCCAGTAGTAGGGCCGCTAGGGCAGATACGCAGTATTTT.

This sequence joins TRBV6-5 and TRBJ2-7, with D maybe TRBD2 (6 bases). Trimming took 6 bases from V and 0 from J, leaving 9 bases between them. Germline loops: CDR1 MNHEY, CDR2 SVGAGI. There are 13 residues in the CDR3. The CDR3 protein is CASRAGFSYEQYF. Here the CDR3 DNA reads TGTGCCAGCAGGGCGGGGTTCTCCTACGAGCAGTACTTC.

The rearrangement links TRBV7-3 to TRBJ1-6; possible D gene TRBD1, 5 bases. CDR3 length equals 17 residues. Trimming took 3 bases from V and 7 from J, leaving 19 bases between them. Germline V CDR1 and CDR2: SGHTA, FQGTGA. In DNA form, the CDR3 reads TGTGCCAGCAGCTTTGACACGGGGGGTATTTGGAATTCACCCCTCCACTTT. It is translated as CASSFDTGGIWNSPLHF.

The chain recombines TRBV6-5 with TRBJ2-7; D uncertain. Germline loops: CDR1 MNHEY, CDR2 SVGAGI. The germline V and J ends were trimmed by 2 bases and 2 bases, with 7 bases remaining between them. The CDR3 has 13 residues. CDR3 DNA sequence: TGTGCCAGCAGTTACAGGGTGGCCTACGAGCAGTACTTC. Protein: CASSYRVAYEQYF.

This clone was seen a few times. This chain uses TRBV29-1 with TRBJ2-7; TRBD2 matches 7 bases. CDR3 size: 13 residues. The trim removed 7 bases at V and 4 bases at J, leaving 10 bases unmatched. The germline CDR1 and CDR2 sequences are SQVTM and ANQGSEA. The CDR3 DNA sequence: TGCAGCGCGGGGGGAGGCGGGTGGTACGAGCAGTACTTC. Its translation: CSAGGGGWYEQYF.

This clone was seen only a few times. The V and J genes are TRBV10-3 and TRBJ2-7; a weak D match, TRBD2 (7 bases). V lost 8 bases, J lost 5 bases, and 10 bases lay in between. Germline V gene sequence: CDR1 ENHRY, CDR2 SYGVKD. The CDR3 is 11 amino acids. The CDR3 loop reads CAIGEGDEQYF. The CDR3 DNA reads as TGTGCCATCGGGGAGGGGGACGAGCAGTACTTC.

V gene TRBV4-3 combines with J gene TRBJ2-3; D possibly corresponds to TRBD2 (5 bases). Per the germline V gene, CDR1 is LGHNA and CDR2 is YSLEER. Trimming cost V 1 base and J 4 bases, with 12 bases left between them. The CDR3 has 15 amino acids. CDR3 sequence (DNA): TGCGCCAGCAGCCAAGTCACTAGTTTCCCAGATACGCAGTATTTT. Its translation is CASSQVTSFPDTQYF.

The gene calls are TRBV19 and TRBJ2-1; D remains unclear. The CDR3 extends over 12 amino acids. The germline V gene has CDR1 LNHDA and CDR2 SQIVND (reference sequence). V was cut by 7 bases and J by 4 bases, with 8 bases left in between. CDR3 in amino acids: CASMAGYNEQFF. As DNA, the CDR3 is TGTGCCAGTATGGCTGGGTACAATGAGCAGTTCTTC.

This clone was seen more than once but under ten times. The rearrangement links TRBV18 to TRBJ2-7; D might be TRBD1 or TRBD2, each matching 5 bases. The V gene's germline CDR1 is KGHSH and CDR2 LQKENI. Trimming removed 3 bases from V and 3 bases from J, with 12 bases in between. This CDR3 is built from 14 residues. CDR3 sequence: CASSPPGRGYEQYF. CDR3 DNA sequence: TGTGCCAGCTCACCCCCGGGACGGGGCTACGAGCAGTACTTC.

The chain couples TRBV11-3 to TRBJ2-7; the D is unclear. Germline-derived CDR1 and CDR2 are SGHNT and YENEEA. The V end lost 5 bases, the J end lost 0 bases, and 11 bases lay between the germline ends. The CDR3 is 14 residues long. The CDR3 DNA follows: TGTGCCAGCAGCCCTCAGATGAGCTCCTACGAGCAGTACTTC. Its protein product is CASSPQMSSYEQYF.

This clone was seen a handful of times. The genes are TRBV19 and TRBJ2-5; 7 bases line up with TRBD1. Per the germline V gene, CDR1 is LNHDA and CDR2 is SQIVND (reference sequence). With 1 base clipped from V and 4 bases from J, the junction kept 3 bases outside the gene matches. The CDR3 has 14 amino acids. The CDR3 region is CASSIVNRGETQYF. In DNA, the CDR3 is TGTGCCAGTAGTATAGTGAACAGGGGAGAGACCCAGTACTTC.

This rearrangement joins TRBV7-9 to TRBJ2-3; a weak D match, TRBD1 (6 bases). Trimming took 5 bases from V and 3 from J, leaving 15 bases between them. Germline V gene sequence: CDR1 SEHNR, CDR2 FQNEAQ (reference sequence). The CDR3 sequence is 15 residues long. CDR3: CASSIRGVRTDTQYF. CDR3 in DNA: TGTGCCAGCAGCATCAGGGGCGTGAGAACAGATACGCAGTATTTT.

This clone was detected only a few times. The V call is TRBV6-1, the J call TRBJ1-5; D is undetermined. V shed 4 bases and J shed 7 bases, with 17 bases lying between them. Per the germline V gene, CDR1 is MNHNS and CDR2 is SASEGT. This CDR3 has 15 residues. The CDR3 nucleotides read TGTGCCAGCAGTGGTTCGTGGTACGGTTTACAGCCCCAGCATTTT. Translated, it gives CASSGSWYGLQPQHF.

The chain recombines TRBV29-1 with TRBJ1-2; the match to TRBD1 covers 11 bases. Germline values: CDR1 SQVTM, CDR2 ANQGSEA. The trim removed 6 bases at V and 7 bases at J, leaving 7 bases unmatched. The CDR3 is made up of 13 amino acids. CDR3 nucleotide sequence: TGCAGCGTAGGACAGGGGGCAGGGGTTGGCTACACCTTC. This sequence encodes CSVGQGAGVGYTF. Based on the CDR3 plus reference TRBV29-1 and TRBJ1-2, the full variable domain is SAVISQKPSRDICQRGTSLTIQCQVDSQVTMMFWYRQQPGQSLTLIATANQGSEATYESGFVIDKFPISRPNLTFSTLTVSNMSPEDSSIYLCSVGQGAGVGYTFGSGTRLTVV.

This clone occurred a few times. The chain has TRBV9 and TRBJ2-7; D is unclear. Trimming removed 0 bases at V and 3 bases at J, with 7 bases between. The CDR3 runs to 13 residues. The germline CDR1 and CDR2 sequences are SGDLS and YYNGEE. This CDR3 is CASSVVPDYEQYF. The CDR3 DNA reads TGTGCCAGCAGCGTAGTACCGGACTACGAGCAGTACTTC.

The chain carries TRBV6-1 and TRBJ2-3, with D unresolved. Trimming cost V 6 bases and J 0 bases, with 16 bases left between them. Germline-derived CDR1 and CDR2 are MNHNS and SASEGT. The CDR3 sequence is 16 residues long. The CDR3 nucleotides are TGTGCCAGCAGCGAACCCACTGGGGAAAGCACAGATACGCAGTATTTT. Protein: CASSEPTGESTDTQYF.

CDR3 DNA sequence: TGTGCCAGCACCCCTCGGATGCCGGGACTAGCGAATTCTTACGAGCAGTACTTC. It encodes CASTPRMPGLANSYEQYF. The chain has TRBV27 and TRBJ2-7; 10 nucleotides align to TRBD2. After removal of 7 bases from V and 4 bases from J, the junction contained 19 bases not matched to a gene. The germline V gene encodes CDR1 MNHEY and CDR2 SMNVEV (reference sequence). This CDR3 contains 18 residues.

V is TRBV27 and J is TRBJ2-7; D may be TRBD2 (6 bases). CDR3 length: 14 amino acids. The V gene lost 7 bases and the J gene lost 3 bases, with 16 bases spanning the gap. Germline V gives CDR1 MNHEY, CDR2 SMNVEV (reference sequence). The CDR3 DNA is TGTGCCAGCAAAATGGGCGGGGCTAGCTACGAGCAGTACTTC. Amino acids: CASKMGGASYEQYF.

This clone was found once. The V gene is TRBV19, the J gene TRBJ2-1; D is uncertain. The V and J ends lost 5 bases and 8 bases respectively, with 13 bases between them. This CDR3 has 13 residues. CDR1 is LNHDA and CDR2 is SQIVND in the germline V gene (reference sequence). The CDR3 sequence is CASSRSSWDEQFF. The CDR3 nucleotides read TGTGCCAGTAGTCGGTCTAGTTGGGATGAGCAGTTCTTC.